The rows below give T cell receptor beta chains drawn from one sample of a study of blood T cells in healthy people across ages. Using its own MiXCR run on the 5' RACE reads, TCRdb lists one record per CDR3 protein. Among over a million distinct CDR3 sequences listed, roughly 64% were seen once. Sequencing was performed on blood. The source is a man between 18 and 29 years old in good health. The conserved cysteine and the conserved F or W are not part of the CDR3 here. Clone size appears in some rows only: once, few, many, or a class for an expanded clone.

>TRBV5-5|-
ASSLYYSRGPNQPQH
>TRBV6-5|once
ASSRSFGDTQY
>TRBV4-1|-
ASSQGVTGLVDEQF
>TRBV5-1|-
ASSTGQPNNEQY
>TRBV18|-
ASSPRFRTETQY
>TRBV24-1|-
ATSSPLGRQF
>TRBV4-1|once
ASSNIGTGVNSYEQY
>TRBV7-9|few
ASSSKTGTSSGANVLT
>TRBV27|-
ASSLAVLRSTDTQY
>TRBV29-1|-
SVAPGTGGYEQY
>TRBV5-1|many
ASSLGEDTQY
>TRBV27|few
ASSGPNGLGTDTQY
>TRBV6-5|-
ASSYWTSGSQETQY
>TRBV20-1|few
SARESGTGIRNYGYT
>TRBV20-1|-
SARDWDRNEQF
>TRBV7-8|-
ASSFWASGTSGHSGANVLT
>TRBV7-2|-
ASSRVPSGTDTQY
>TRBV4-1|-
ASSISDYQETQY
>TRBV5-1|once
ASSLNGQASTDTQY
>TRBV5-1|once
ASSSDSVSTYEQY
>TRBV10-3|-
AIMGTSGRGHSAGELF
>TRBV21-1|-
ASSKGQGSGDTQY
>TRBV12-3/TRBV12-4|-
ASSLALTDSNQPQH
>TRBV7-9|-
ASSLAPMGAF
>TRBV2|-
ASIQGSSYNEQF
>TRBV12-3/TRBV12-4|-
ASSFELAGFEETQY
>TRBV6-1|-
ASRFVRETQY
>TRBV9|once
ASSRGGGRLAYEQY
>TRBV10-3|-
AISGIANSGELF
>TRBV28|few
ASNLQETQY
>TRBV7-2|-
ASSQTSGGTTDTQY
>TRBV4-3|-
ASSRGEAGYEQY
>TRBV5-6|-
ASESVNEQF
>TRBV21-1|few
ASCLGRGQRKNIQY
>TRBV20-1|-
SARGVLGAQY
>TRBV6-1|-
ASSGGENEKLF
>TRBV24-1|-
ATATTWADTQY
>TRBV5-1|-
ASSLDGGRTEAF
>TRBV6-2/TRBV6-3|few
ASSYAHNNEQF
>TRBV7-9|-
ASRQAGGQSGNQPQH
>TRBV20-1|-
SARGFGNTIY
>TRBV15|-
ATSRDRSPGDTEAF
>TRBV15|-
ATSRLQETQY
>TRBV16|-
ASSLYGMTGYEQY
>TRBV27|-
ASKGSLNEQY
>TRBV29-1|few
SVEDRDMVYYGYT
>TRBV3-1|-
ASSQDFSSDTQY
>TRBV6-5|-
ASTELAGGLNEQY
>TRBV7-2|-
ASSLVPEVEAQY
>TRBV7-2|-
ASSASRDVQF
>TRBV4-1|-
ASSQVDMGLANNEQF
>TRBV29-1|-
SVARTGGREQF
>TRBV4-1|-
ASSQDRRTSTDTQY
>TRBV27|many
ASSLQGDEQY
>TRBV14|-
ASSQDSSRNSPLH
>TRBV20-1|-
SARETGLVTEAF
>TRBV7-9|-
ASSLRTDSTNEKLF